Detailed here is one T cell receptor beta chain. The antigen remains unidentified. TCRdb re-derived calls from the RT-PCR reads in MiXCR, one entry per CDR3 protein. The sample lists more than 700,000 distinct CDR3 sequences; 21% were seen once. The data are from a study of response to subunit inactivated influenza vaccine. Per the germline V gene, CDR1 is SQVTM and CDR2 is ANQGSEA. The CDR3 runs to 13 residues. Between the trimmed V and J ends, which lost 7 bases and 2 bases, there was a span of 15 bases. Study conclusions and caveats: Authors proposed each seasonal influenza vaccination draws in few new T cells.

Source: PBMCs from blood, taken 4 to 6 days after vaccination. The TCR comes from a man aged 45-65 years who received an inactivated influenza vaccine. The chain links TRBV29-1 to TRBJ2-7, with TRBD1 as a possible D gene (6 bases). Here the CDR3 DNA reads TGCAGCGGAGGACAGAGGAACCCCTACGAGCAGTACTTC. It encodes CSGGQRNPYEQYF.